This TCR beta chain appears in the sequencing data of a study of T cells expressing NK-cell markers. Turning to the study itself: From sorted CD3+CD56+NKG2C+, CD3+CD56+NKG2C- and CD3+CD56-NKG2C+ T cells came the TCR beta repertoires. One of the eight sequenced donors was seronegative, whereas the other seven were HCMV-seropositive. Findings and limits, study-wide: The study found these clonotypes also leading the CD3+CD56-NKG2C+ fraction in a few donors. Clones of NKG2C+ T cells that had expanded were of unclear HCMV specificity.

Following a re-call of the 5' RACE reads, TCRdb has one entry per CDR3 protein and lacks DNA. Here the sample table reports about 430,000 distinct CDR3 sequences. Germline V gene sequence: CDR1 SGHVS, CDR2 FNYEAQ. CDR3 size: 14 residues. As regards this clonotype: The antigen is not known.

The sample taken for sequencing was blood T cells: a sorted CD56 or NKG2C T cell subset, CD4+ or CD8+ T cells, or bulk PBMC T cells (not recorded which). V is TRBV7-6 and J is TRBJ2-7; the TRBD2 assignment by TCRdb is unverifiable without DNA. This clonotype was obtained from a woman in her forties or fifties in good health. The CDR3 protein is CASSFSPLAHEQYF.